The clone carrying this T cell receptor beta chain was recorded a few times. These data originate in a study of T cells in Graves' hyperthyroidism and ophthalmopathy. Researchers took RNA transcripts and amplified the TCR beta CDR3 regions from them. RT-PCR in the first round (using the HTBI primer set) targeted the TCR CDR3. Each CDR3 protein is one row after TCRdb ran MiXCR on the multiplex PCR reads. The table lists hundreds of thousands of distinct CDR3 sequences, around 14% of them singletons. V was clipped by 0 bases and J by 10 bases, with 12 bases between them. The CDR3 length is 13 residues. Germline CDR1 and CDR2: MNHEY and SVGAGI.

V gene TRBV6-5 combines with J gene TRBJ1-1, with D unresolved. The sequenced sample was blood. The TCR sequence derives from a woman in her twenties or thirties with Graves' hyperthyroidism that later progressed to Graves' ophthalmopathy. Written as DNA, the CDR3 is TGTGCCAGCAGTTACTCAGGCGGGTGGTTAGCTTTCTTT. It is translated as CASSYSGGWLAFF.